The present TCR beta chain was sequenced within a study of blood T cell repertoires in COVID-19. Source study methods: For nucleated cells, counts were estimated from reference gene primer amplification. The assay was immunoSEQ multiplex PCR, and TCRdb's table has in-frame clones only and misses some. That table is the source of V, J and clone size, and D and trimming were worked out from the DNA. The sample holds under 200,000 clones; approximately 83% are singletons and the top ten take less than 2%. Trimming removed 6 bases from V and 5 bases from J, with 16 bases in between. Germline loops: CDR1 SGHAT, CDR2 FQNNGV. The CDR3 totals 14 residues.

This rearrangement joins TRBV11-2 to TRBJ2-5, with a tentative D call TRBD2 (5 bases). Sequencing was performed on peripheral blood. This receptor was taken from a human donor in a cohort sampled during active COVID-19. The CDR3 reads CASRKIAGWETQYF. CDR3 bases: TGTGCCAGCAGGAAAATCGCGGGCTGGGAGACCCAGTACTTC.